This T cell receptor beta chain emerged from a study of cytomegalovirus exposure and HLA in healthy donors. The length of the CDR3 is 13 residues. Study-level findings and limits: A missense variant in DCLRE1C was later tied to TCR beta V- and J-gene trimming.

This clone turned up a few times. Its antigen is not known. PCR amplification relied on 60 Vbeta primers (plus 13 Jbeta primers). The assay was immunoSEQ multiplex PCR, and TCRdb's table has in-frame clones only and misses some. The data hold about 200,000 clones, with approximately 78% observed a single time. This sequence originates from a woman between 40 and 55 years old in good health and CMV-seronegative. The chain uses TRBV21-1 and TRBJ2-7; TRBD1, the D gene given by the table, was not confirmed from the DNA. TRBV21-1 is deemed a pseudogene. The specimen was PBMCs. The CDR3 sequence: CASRLTGGSEQYF. CDR3 DNA: TGTGCCAGCAGGTTAACAGGGGGCTCCGAGCAGTACTTC.